This T cell receptor beta chain was recovered during a study of tumor-infiltrating lymphocytes in glioblastoma multiforme. General study results and limits: Detected clone frequencies may not reflect cell counts, being RNA-based.

Germline CDR1 is SGHAT and CDR2 is FQNNGV. The CDR3 loop spans 17 amino acids. V lost 0 bases to trimming and J lost 3 bases, with 18 bases between them. Multiple V-beta primers and a C-beta primer amplified TCRB from RNA. Input was 0.5 ug total RNA, reverse-transcribed with a C-beta primer. Unique molecular identifiers were not described for the libraries. TCRdb re-derived calls from the multiplex PCR reads in MiXCR, one entry per CDR3 protein. This sample yields 15,000 to 20,000 distinct CDR3 sequences, of which 55% to 70% are seen a single time; 18% belongs to the top ten. Comment on this clonotype: The antigen remains undetermined.

J is TRBJ2-7 and V is TRBV11-2; weak D call: TRBD1 (5 bases). What was sequenced was peripheral blood. The clonotype was recovered from a male donor with glioblastoma. CDR3 in amino acids: CASSLELRQNSIYEQYF. The CDR3 DNA follows: TGTGCCAGCAGCTTAGAGTTGAGACAGAATAGTATCTACGAGCAGTACTTC.